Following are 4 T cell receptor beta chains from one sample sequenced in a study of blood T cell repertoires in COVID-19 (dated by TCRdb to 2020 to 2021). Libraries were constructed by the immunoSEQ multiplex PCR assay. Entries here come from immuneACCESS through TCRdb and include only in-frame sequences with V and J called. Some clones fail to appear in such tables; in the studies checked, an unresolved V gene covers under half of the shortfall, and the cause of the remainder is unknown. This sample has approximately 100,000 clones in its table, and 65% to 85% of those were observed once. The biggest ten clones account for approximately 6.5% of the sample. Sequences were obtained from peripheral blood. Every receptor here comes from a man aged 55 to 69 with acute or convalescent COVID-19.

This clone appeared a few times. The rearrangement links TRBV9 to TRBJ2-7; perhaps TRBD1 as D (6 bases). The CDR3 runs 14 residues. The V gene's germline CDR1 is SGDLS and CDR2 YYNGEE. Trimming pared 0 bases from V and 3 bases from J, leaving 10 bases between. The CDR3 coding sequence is TGTGCCAGCAGCGTAGGTAGCAGGGGCTACGAGCAGTACTTC. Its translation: CASSVGSRGYEQYF.

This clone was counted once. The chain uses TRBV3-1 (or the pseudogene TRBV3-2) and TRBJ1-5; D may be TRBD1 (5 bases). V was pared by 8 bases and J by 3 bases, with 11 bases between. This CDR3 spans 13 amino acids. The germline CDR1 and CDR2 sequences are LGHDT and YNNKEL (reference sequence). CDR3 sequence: CASAGGSNQPQHF. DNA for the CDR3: TGTGCCAGCGCGGGGGGATCCAATCAGCCCCAGCATTTT.

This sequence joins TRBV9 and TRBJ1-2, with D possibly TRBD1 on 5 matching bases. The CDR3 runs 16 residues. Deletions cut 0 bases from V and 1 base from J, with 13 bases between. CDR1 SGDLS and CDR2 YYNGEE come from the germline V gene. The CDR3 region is CASSVDHGTDNYGYTF. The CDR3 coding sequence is TGTGCCAGCAGCGTAGACCACGGGACTGATAACTATGGCTACACCTTC.

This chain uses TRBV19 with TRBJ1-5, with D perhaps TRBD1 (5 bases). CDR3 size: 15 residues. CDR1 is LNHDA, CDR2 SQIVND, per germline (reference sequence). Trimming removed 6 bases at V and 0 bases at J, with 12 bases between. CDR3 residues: CASRTTGNSNQPQHF. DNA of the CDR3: TGTGCCAGTAGAACCACAGGCAATAGCAATCAGCCCCAGCATTTT.